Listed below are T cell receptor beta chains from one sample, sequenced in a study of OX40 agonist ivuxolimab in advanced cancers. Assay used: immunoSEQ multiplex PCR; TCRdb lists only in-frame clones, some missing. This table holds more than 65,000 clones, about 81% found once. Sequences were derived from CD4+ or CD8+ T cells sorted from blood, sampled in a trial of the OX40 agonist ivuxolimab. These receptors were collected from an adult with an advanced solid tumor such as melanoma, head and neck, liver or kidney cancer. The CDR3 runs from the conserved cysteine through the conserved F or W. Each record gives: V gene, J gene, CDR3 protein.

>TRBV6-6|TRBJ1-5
CASTQNQPQHF
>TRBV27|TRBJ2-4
CASSPGQGLEAIQYF
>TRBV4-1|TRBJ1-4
CASSQPGATNEKLFF
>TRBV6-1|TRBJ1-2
CASSTTGGTGYGYTF
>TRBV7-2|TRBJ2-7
CASSSQGAVSYEQYF
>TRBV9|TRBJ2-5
CASSPPAGQETQYF
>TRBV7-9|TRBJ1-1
CASSSDRETEAFF
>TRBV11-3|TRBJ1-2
CASSLLSLGYTF
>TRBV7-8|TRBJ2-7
CASSLDRGVLDEQYF
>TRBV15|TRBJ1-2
CATSRDRSTRANYGYTF
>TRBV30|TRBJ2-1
CAWTEQGKVNEQFF
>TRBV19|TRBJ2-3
CASSMATDTQYF
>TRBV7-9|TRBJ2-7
CASSPPLRVGPLEQYF
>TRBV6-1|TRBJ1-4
CASSESLTTNEKLFF
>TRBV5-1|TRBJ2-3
CASSFSGTITDTQYF
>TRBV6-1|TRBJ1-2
CASSGKGQGKGYGYTF
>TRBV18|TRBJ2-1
CASSPLAGVKDEQFF
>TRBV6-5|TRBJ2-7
CASSSGFEQYF
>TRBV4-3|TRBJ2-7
CASSRKADSTYEQYF
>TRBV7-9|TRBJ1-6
CASSLQVGNSPLHF
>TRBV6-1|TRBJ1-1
CASSEGYTEAFF
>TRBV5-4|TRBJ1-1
CASSQEIWLAEGTEAFF
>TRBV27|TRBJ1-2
CASSLSSSFLVNYGYTF
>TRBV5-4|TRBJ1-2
CASSFSRGLGVGYTF
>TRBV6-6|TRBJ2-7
CASTLGRSYEQYF
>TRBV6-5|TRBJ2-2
CASSYSLGARELFF
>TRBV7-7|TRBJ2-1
CASSPGTSGTNEQFF
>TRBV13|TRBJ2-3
CASSFRQAGTDTQYF
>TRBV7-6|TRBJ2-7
CASSSNPTSYEQYF
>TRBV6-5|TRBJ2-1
CASSLGLAGGNEQFF
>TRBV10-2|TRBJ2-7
CASSAPGQGDYEQYF
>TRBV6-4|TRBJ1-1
CASSFQVNTEAFF
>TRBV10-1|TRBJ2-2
CASSEGQGTGELFF
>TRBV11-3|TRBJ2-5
CASSPQGGGQETQYF
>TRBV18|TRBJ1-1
CASSYATGNTEAFF
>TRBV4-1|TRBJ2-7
CASSHSGTSYEQYF
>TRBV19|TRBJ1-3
CASSPRRAVTIYF
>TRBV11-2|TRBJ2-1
CASSSRGERYYNEQFF
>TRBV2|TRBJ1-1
CASSFGGGGTEAFF
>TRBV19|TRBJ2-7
CASSIWTGGPDEQYF
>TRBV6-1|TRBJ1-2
CASRGGTGVGYTF
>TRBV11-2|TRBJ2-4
CASSLWALRDTHFKNIQYF
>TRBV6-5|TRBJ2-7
CASSYGGQSYEQYF
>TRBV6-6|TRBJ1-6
CASSYPNSPLHF
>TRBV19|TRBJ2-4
CASSILVYGYIQYF
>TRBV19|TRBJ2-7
CASTVSQGYEQYF
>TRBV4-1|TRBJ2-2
CASSFREGGGTGELFF